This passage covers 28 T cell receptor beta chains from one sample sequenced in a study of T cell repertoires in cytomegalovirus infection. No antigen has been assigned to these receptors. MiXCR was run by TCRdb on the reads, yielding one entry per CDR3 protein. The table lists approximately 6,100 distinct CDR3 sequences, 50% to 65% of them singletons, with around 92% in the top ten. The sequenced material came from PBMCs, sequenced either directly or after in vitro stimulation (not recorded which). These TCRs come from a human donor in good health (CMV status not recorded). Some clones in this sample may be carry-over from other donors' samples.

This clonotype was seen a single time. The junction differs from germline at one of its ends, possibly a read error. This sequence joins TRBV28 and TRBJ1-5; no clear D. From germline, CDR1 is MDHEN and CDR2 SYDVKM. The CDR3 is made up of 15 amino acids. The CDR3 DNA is TGTGCCAGCAGTCCGACACTCTATAGCAATCATCCCCCGCATTTT. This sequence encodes CASSPTLYSNHPPHF.

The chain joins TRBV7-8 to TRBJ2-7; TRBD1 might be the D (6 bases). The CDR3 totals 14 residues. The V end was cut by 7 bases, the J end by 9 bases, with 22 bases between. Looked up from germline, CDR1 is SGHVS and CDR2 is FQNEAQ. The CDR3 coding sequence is TGTGCCAGCATCTGGGACACCCCTGTCGACTTGCAGTACTTC. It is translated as CASIWDTPVDLQYF.

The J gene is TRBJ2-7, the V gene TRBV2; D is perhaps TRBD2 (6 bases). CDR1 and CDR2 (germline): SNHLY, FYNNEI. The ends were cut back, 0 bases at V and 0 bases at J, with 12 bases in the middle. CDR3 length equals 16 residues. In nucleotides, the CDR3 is TGTGCCAGCAGTGAAGCTGGCGGGGCTTTCTCCTACGAGCAGTACTTC. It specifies CASSEAGGAFSYEQYF.

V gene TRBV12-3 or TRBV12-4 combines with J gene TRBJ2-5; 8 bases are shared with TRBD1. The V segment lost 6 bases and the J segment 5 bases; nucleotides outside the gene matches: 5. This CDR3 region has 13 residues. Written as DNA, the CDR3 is TGTGCCAGCAGCACGGACAGGGACGAGACCCAGTACTTC. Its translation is CASSTDRDETQYF.

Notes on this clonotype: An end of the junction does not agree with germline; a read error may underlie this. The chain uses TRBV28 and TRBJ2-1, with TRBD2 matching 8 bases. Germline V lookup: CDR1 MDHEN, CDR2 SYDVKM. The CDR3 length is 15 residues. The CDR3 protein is CASSSRTGGINEQIF. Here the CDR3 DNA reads TGTGCCAGCAGTTCCCGCACGGGAGGGATCAATGAGCAGATCTTC.

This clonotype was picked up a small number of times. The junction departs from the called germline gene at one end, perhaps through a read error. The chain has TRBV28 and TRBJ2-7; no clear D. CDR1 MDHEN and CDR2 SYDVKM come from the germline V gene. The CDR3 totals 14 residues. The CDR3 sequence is CASSPTQLYYDQYF. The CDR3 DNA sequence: TGTGCCAGCAGTCCCACCCAACTATACTACGACCAGTACTTC.

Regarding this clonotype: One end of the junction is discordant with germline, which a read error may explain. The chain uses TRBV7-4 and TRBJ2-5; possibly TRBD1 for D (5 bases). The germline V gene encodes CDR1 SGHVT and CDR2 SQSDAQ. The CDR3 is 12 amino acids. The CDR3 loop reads CASSLAGWPPHF. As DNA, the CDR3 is TGTGCCAGCAGCTTGGCAGGGTGGCCACCTCACTTC.

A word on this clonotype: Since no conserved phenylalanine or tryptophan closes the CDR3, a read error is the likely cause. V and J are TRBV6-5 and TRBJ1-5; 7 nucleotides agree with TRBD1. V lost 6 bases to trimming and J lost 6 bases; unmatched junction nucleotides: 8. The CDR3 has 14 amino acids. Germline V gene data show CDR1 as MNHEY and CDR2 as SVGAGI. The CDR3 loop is CASSMGQNIQPQHL. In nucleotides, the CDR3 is TGTGCCAGCAGCATGGGACAGAATATTCAGCCCCAGCATTTA.

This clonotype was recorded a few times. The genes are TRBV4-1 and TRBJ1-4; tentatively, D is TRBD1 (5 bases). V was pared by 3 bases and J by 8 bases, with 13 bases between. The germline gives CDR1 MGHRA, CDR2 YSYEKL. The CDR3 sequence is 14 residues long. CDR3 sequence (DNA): TGCGCCAGCAGCCATTCCGGGGCGGGAGAAAAACTGTTTTTT. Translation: CASSHSGAGEKLFF.

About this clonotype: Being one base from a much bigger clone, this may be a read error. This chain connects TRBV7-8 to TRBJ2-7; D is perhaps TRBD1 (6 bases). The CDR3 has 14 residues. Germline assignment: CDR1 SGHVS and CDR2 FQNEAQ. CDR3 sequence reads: CACRWDTPVDEKYF. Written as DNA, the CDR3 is TGTGCCTGCAGATGGGACACCCCTGTCGACGAGAAGTACTTC.

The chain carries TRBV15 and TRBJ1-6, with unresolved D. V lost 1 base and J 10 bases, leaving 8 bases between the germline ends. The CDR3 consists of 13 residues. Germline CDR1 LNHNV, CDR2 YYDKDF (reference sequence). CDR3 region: CATSRASGSPLHF. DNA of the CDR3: TGTGCCACCAGCAGAGCCTCTGGGTCACCCCTCCACTTT.

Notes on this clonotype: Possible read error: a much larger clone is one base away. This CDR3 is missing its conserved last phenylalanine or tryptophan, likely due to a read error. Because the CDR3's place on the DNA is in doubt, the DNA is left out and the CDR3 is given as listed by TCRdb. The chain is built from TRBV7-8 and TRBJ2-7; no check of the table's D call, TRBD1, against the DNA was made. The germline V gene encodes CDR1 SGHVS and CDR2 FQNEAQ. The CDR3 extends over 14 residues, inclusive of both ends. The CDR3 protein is CASSWYTPGDDKYC.

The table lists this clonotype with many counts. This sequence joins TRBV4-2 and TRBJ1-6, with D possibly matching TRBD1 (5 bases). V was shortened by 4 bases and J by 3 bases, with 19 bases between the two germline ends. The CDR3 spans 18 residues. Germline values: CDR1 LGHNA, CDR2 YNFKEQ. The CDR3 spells CASSPRINRRFYNSPLHF. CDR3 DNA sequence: TGTGCCAGCAGCCCCAGAATAAACAGGCGATTCTATAATTCACCCCTCCACTTT.

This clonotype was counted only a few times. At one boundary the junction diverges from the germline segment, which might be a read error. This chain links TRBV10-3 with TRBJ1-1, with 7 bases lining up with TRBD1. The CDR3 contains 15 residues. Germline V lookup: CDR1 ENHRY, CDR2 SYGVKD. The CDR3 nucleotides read TGTGACATCAGCGTGTTTGGACAGGTAGACACTGAAGCTTTCTTT. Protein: CDISVFGQVDTEAFF.

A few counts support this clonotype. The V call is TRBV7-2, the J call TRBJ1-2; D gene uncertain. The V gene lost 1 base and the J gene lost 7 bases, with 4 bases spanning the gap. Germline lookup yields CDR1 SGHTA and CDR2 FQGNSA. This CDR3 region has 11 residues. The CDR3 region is CASSLVSGYTF. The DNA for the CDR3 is TGTGCCAGCAGCTTAGTTAGTGGCTACACCTTC.

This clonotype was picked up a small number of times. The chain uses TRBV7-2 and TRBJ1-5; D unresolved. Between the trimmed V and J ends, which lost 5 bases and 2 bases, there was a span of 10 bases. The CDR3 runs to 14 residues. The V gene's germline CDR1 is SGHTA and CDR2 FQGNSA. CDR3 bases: TGTGCCAGCAGCCTCGGACCGGGCAATCAGCCCCAGCATTTT. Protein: CASSLGPGNQPQHF.

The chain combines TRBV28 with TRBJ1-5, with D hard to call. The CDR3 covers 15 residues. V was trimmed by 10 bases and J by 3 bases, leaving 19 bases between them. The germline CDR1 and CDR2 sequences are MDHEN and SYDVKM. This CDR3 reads CAIRQKLYINQPQHF. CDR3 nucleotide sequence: TGTGCCATCAGGCAGAAACTCTATATCAATCAGCCCCAGCATTTT.

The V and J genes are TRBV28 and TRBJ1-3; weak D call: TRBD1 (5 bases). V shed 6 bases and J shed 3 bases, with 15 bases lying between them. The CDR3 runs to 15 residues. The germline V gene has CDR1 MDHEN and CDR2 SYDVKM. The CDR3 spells CASSLRGARGNTIYF. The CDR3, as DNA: TGTGCCAGCAGCCTTAGGGGAGCTCGTGGAAACACCATATATTTT.

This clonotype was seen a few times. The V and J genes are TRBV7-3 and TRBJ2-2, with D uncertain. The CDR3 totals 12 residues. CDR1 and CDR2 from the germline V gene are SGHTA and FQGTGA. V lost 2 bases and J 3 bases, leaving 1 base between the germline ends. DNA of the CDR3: TGTGCCAGCAGCTTAGACACCGGGGAGCTGTTTTTT. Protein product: CASSLDTGELFF.

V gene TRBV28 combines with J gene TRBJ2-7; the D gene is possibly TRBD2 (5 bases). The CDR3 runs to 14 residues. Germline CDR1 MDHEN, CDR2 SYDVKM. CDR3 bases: TGTGCTGGCACTACCACCCAACTAGACTACGAGCAGTACTTC. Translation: CAGTTTQLDYEQYF. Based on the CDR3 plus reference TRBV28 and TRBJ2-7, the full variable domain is DVKVTQSSRYLVKRTGEKVFLECVQDMDHENMFWYRQDPGLGLRLIYFSYDVKMKEKGDIPEGYSVSREKKERFSLILESASTNQTSMYLCAGTTTQLDYEQYFGPGTRLTVT.

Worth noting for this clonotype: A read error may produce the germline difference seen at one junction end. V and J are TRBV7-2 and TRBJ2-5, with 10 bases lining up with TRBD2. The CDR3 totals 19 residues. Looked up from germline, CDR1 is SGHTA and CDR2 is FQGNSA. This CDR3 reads CAISVRGASGRPEGETKYF. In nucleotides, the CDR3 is TGTGCGATCAGCGTAAGAGGAGCTAGCGGGAGACCCGAAGGGGAGACCAAGTACTTC.

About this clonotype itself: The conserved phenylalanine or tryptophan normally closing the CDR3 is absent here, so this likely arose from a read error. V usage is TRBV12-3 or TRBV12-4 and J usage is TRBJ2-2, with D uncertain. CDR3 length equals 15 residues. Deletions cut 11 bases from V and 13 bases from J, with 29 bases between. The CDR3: CASSPVVPGIWVLFC. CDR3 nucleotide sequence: TGTGCCTCCTCCCCGGTGGTACCTGGGATCTGGGTGCTGTTTTGT.

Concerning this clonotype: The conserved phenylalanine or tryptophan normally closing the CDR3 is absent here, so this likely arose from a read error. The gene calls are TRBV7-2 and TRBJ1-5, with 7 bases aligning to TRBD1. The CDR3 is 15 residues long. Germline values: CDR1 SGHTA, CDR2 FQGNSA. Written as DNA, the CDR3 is TGTGCCAGCAGCACCGGGACAGCTAGCAAGCAGCCCCAGCATTTG. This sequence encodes CASSTGTASKQPQHL.

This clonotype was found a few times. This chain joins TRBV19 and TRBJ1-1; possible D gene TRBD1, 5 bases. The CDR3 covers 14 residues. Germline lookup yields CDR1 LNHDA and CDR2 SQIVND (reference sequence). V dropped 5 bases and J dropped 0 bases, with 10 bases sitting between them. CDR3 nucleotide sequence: TGTGCCAGTAGTCCCGCAGGGTTGAACACTGAAGCTTTCTTT. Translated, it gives CASSPAGLNTEAFF.

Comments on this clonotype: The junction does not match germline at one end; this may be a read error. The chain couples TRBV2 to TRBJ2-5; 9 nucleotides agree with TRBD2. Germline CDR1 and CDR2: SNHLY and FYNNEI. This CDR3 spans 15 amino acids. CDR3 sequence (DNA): TGTGCCAGCAGTGAGGTCGCTAGCGGGGTAGAGACCCAGGACTTC. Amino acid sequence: CASSEVASGVETQDF.

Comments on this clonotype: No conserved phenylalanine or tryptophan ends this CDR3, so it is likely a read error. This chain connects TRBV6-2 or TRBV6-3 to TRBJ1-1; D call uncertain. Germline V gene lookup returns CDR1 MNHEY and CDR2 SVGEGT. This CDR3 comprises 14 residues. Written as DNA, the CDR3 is TGTGCCAGCAGTTTCCCAGAACCGAACACGGAAGCTTTCTTG. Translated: CASSFPEPNTEAFL.

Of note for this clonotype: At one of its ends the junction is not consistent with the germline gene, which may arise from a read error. The CDR3 coding sequence is TGTGCCATCAGCGTAAGAGGAGCTAGCTTGAGACCCGAAGGGGAGACCCAGTACTTC. Residues: CAISVRGASLRPEGETQYF. This chain links TRBV7-2 with TRBJ2-5; maybe TRBD2 (5 bases). Germline values: CDR1 SGHTA, CDR2 FQGNSA. The CDR3 totals 19 residues.

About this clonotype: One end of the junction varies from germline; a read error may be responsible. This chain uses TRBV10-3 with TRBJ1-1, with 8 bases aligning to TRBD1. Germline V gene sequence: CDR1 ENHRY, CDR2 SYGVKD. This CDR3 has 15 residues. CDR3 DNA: TGTTCCATCAGCTGGTTTGGACAGGGAGACACTGAAGATTTCTTT. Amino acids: CSISWFGQGDTEDFF.